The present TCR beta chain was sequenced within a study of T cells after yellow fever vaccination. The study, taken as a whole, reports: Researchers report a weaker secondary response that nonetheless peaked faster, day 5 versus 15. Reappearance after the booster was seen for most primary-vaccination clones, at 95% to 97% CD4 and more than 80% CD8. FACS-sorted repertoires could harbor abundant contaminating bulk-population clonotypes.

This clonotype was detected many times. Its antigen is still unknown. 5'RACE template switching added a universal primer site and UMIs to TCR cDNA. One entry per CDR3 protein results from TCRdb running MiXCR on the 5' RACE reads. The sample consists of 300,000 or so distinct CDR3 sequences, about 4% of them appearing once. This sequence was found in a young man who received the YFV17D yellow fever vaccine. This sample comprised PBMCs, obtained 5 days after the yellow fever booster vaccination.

CDR3: CASKEENTEAFF. CDR3 coding DNA: TGTGCCAGCAAGGAAGAGAACACTGAAGCTTTCTTT. The J gene is TRBJ1-1, the V gene TRBV6-2 or TRBV6-3; D not certain. Germline assignment: CDR1 MNHEY and CDR2 SVGEGT. Trimming stripped 7 bases from V and 1 base from J, with 7 bases between. The CDR3 extends over 12 amino acids.